The 10 T cell receptor beta chains given below trace back to one sample, sequenced in a study of blood T cell repertoires in COVID-19. Libraries were prepared by immunoSEQ multiplex PCR; TCRdb keeps only in-frame clonotypes and omits some of them. The data hold more than 150,000 clones, with 65% to 90% observed a single time. Sequenced sample: PBMCs or T cells enriched from blood (not recorded which). These receptors originate from a man aged 40-49 years who had recovered from COVID-19.

The chain uses TRBV13 and TRBJ2-5; D may be TRBD2 (5 bases). Trimming cost V 5 bases and J 3 bases, with 13 bases left between them. Germline values: CDR1 PRHDT, CDR2 FYEKMQ (reference sequence). CDR3 size: 14 residues. CDR3 coding DNA: TGTGCCAGCAGCCGGGGTCTGGCCGAAGAGACCCAGTACTTC. Translation gives CASSRGLAEETQYF. Full variable domain (outside the CDR3, taken from reference TRBV13 and TRBJ2-5): AAGVIQSPRHLIKEKRETATLKCYPIPRHDTVYWYQQGPGQDPQFLISFYEKMQSDKGSIPDRFSAQQFSDYHSELNMSSLELGDSALYFCASSRGLAEETQYFGPGTRLLVL.

This rearrangement joins TRBV5-1 to TRBJ1-4, with unresolved D. Germline V CDR1 and CDR2: SGHRS, YFSETQ. V was trimmed by 0 bases and J by 2 bases, leaving 11 bases between them. The CDR3 length is 16 residues. CDR3 coding DNA: TGCGCCAGCAGCTTGGGTGGCCCCCCCACTAATGAAAAACTGTTTTTT. Translation gives CASSLGGPPTNEKLFF.

The chain couples TRBV27 to TRBJ1-5; D not resolved. V shed 9 bases and J shed 4 bases, with 13 bases lying between them. The CDR3 consists of 13 residues. Per the germline V gene, CDR1 is MNHEY and CDR2 is SMNVEV (reference sequence). CDR3 nucleotides: TGTGCCAGTTCCCGGGGAAAGAATCAGCCCCAGCATTTT. Translation gives CASSRGKNQPQHF.

The chain employs TRBV4-3 and TRBJ2-3; the D gene is possibly TRBD2 (5 bases). The CDR3 covers 18 residues. Trimming took 6 bases from V and 1 from J, leaving 23 bases between them. The germline V gene encodes CDR1 LGHNA and CDR2 YSLEER. The CDR3 here is CASRLSGTGKWGTDTQYF. The CDR3 region has the DNA TGCGCCAGCAGACTCTCCGGAACGGGGAAATGGGGCACAGATACGCAGTATTTT.

The gene calls are TRBV7-3 and TRBJ2-1, with TRBD2 matching 9 bases. CDR3 length: 15 residues. Trimming removed 0 bases from V and 8 bases from J; junction bases left unmatched: 5. Germline V CDR1 and CDR2: SGHTA, FQGTGA. CDR3 nucleotide sequence: TGTGCCAGCAGCTTAACCGGGACTAGCAGGCATGAGCAGTTCTTC. Amino acid sequence: CASSLTGTSRHEQFF.

The rearrangement uses TRBV5-1 and TRBJ2-5; 10 bases are a match to TRBD1. Germline CDR1 reads SGHRS; CDR2 reads YFSETQ. The CDR3 is 15 residues long. The J segment lost 5 bases and the V segment lost 1 base, leaving 5 bases of the junction unmatched. The CDR3 protein is CASSLQTGGGETQYF. In DNA, the CDR3 is TGCGCCAGCAGCTTGCAGACAGGGGGCGGTGAGACCCAGTACTTC.

V gene TRBV9 combines with J gene TRBJ2-4; D is uncertain. CDR3 length: 15 residues. Germline V gene sequence: CDR1 SGDLS, CDR2 YYNGEE. The V gene lost 5 bases and the J gene lost 1 base, with 13 bases spanning the gap. As DNA, the CDR3 is TGTGCCAGCAGTGCGGAGACGCAGGCCAAAAACATTCAGTACTTC. Translating gives CASSAETQAKNIQYF.

The chain links TRBV5-1 to TRBJ1-5; 7 bases fit TRBD1. Per germline, CDR1 SGHRS and CDR2 YFSETQ. Trimming at V came to 4 bases and at J to 1 base, leaving 14 bases not matched to a gene. The CDR3 is made up of 18 amino acids. The CDR3 DNA follows: TGCGCCAGCAGCAGGGACAGAGGGTCGGTGATAAGCAATCAGCCCCAGCATTTT. Protein: CASSRDRGSVISNQPQHF.

The chain carries TRBV19 and TRBJ1-2; D is unclear. V lost 3 bases and J 8 bases, leaving 16 bases between the germline ends. Germline V gene lookup returns CDR1 LNHDA and CDR2 SQIVND (reference sequence). This CDR3 comprises 14 residues. This CDR3 is CASSIPGVTSGYTF. In nucleotides, the CDR3 is TGTGCCAGTAGTATCCCCGGGGTAACCTCGGGCTACACCTTC.

This chain joins TRBV4-2 and TRBJ1-5; tentative D call: TRBD1 (5 bases). Germline-derived CDR1 and CDR2 are LGHNA and YNFKEQ. This CDR3 comprises 14 residues. The ends were cut back, 0 bases at V and 5 bases at J, with 8 bases in the middle. CDR3 nucleotide sequence: TGTGCCAGCAGCCAAGAGTGGGGGGATCAGCCCCAGCATTTT. Translated, it gives CASSQEWGDQPQHF.